This is a list of T cell receptor beta chains from one sample in a study of blood T cell repertoires in COVID-19. This table comes from immunoSEQ multiplex PCR, and its TCRdb copy is limited to in-frame clones, with some not included. Found here are some 200,000 clones, around 82% of them singletons; the top ten hold about 7%. Specimen: peripheral blood. The receptors derive from a woman aged 70-85 years with acute or convalescent COVID-19. Both conserved end residues are part of each CDR3. The D gene is left open where the match is weak. Size is omitted from some rows. Given values are once, few, many or a class for expanded clones.

cdr3_length j_call d_call clone_size v_call cdr3_aa cdr3_nt
15 TRBJ2-1 TRBD2 NA TRBV6-4 CASSISGGHYNEQFF TGTGCCAGCTCTATTAGCGGGGGGCACTACAATGAGCAGTTCTTC
17 TRBJ2-6 NA NA TRBV5-6 CASSLTGLLSGANVLTF TGTGCCAGCAGCTTGACAGGGCTCCTCTCTGGGGCCAACGTCCTGACTTTC
14 TRBJ2-2 NA NA TRBV7-9 CASSRELDTGELFF TGTGCCAGCAGCCGAGAGTTGGACACCGGGGAGCTGTTTTTT
16 TRBJ2-1 NA NA TRBV27 CASTQRWRHDHNEQFF TGTGCCAGCACCCAGCGGTGGAGACACGATCACAATGAGCAGTTCTTC
16 TRBJ2-5 TRBD1 NA TRBV9 CASSVDRGRTEETQYF TGTGCCAGCAGCGTAGACAGGGGGCGTACGGAAGAGACCCAGTACTTC
14 TRBJ1-2 NA NA TRBV30 CAWSVKGRVHGYTF TGTGCCTGGAGTGTAAAGGGCAGGGTTCATGGCTACACCTTC
15 TRBJ2-1 TRBD2 NA TRBV7-9 CASTPGGQSYNEQFF TGTGCCAGCACCCCGGGGGGGCAGTCCTACAATGAGCAGTTCTTC
13 TRBJ2-7 TRBD2 many TRBV5-8 CASSHSGGVEEYF TGTGCCAGCAGCCACAGTGGGGGGGTTGAGGAGTACTTC
14 TRBJ1-2 NA NA TRBV6-1 CASSEPGLGYGYTF TGTGCCAGCAGTGAACCCGGGTTGGGCTATGGCTACACCTTC
13 TRBJ2-1 TRBD2 NA TRBV27 CASNPAGWNEQFF TGTGCCAGCAATCCAGCGGGGTGGAATGAGCAGTTCTTC
15 TRBJ1-3 NA NA TRBV6-5 CASRRQDSSGNTIYF TGTGCCAGCAGACGACAGGATTCCTCTGGAAACACCATATATTTT
13 TRBJ1-6 NA NA TRBV14 CASSPRVVSPLHF TGTGCCAGCAGCCCGCGAGTGGTTTCACCCCTCCACTTT
14 TRBJ2-7 NA NA TRBV6-5 CASTRGGSSYEQYF TGTGCCAGCACGAGGGGGGGGAGCTCCTACGAGCAGTACTTC
11 TRBJ1-1 NA NA TRBV6-5 CASSYAGQTFF TGTGCCAGCAGTTACGCAGGACAGACATTCTTT
13 TRBJ2-7 TRBD1 NA TRBV4-3 CASSQDRGHEQYF TGCGCCAGCAGCCAAGACAGGGGGCACGAGCAGTACTTC
14 TRBJ2-1 NA NA TRBV5-1 CASRSGAIDNEQFF TGCGCCAGCAGGTCCGGAGCGATCGACAATGAGCAGTTCTTC
13 TRBJ1-5 NA NA TRBV6-5 CASRDSIAQPQHF TGTGCCAGCAGGGACAGTATCGCTCAGCCCCAGCATTTT
13 TRBJ1-6 NA once TRBV15 CATSMRDNSPLHF TGTGCCACCAGCATGCGGGATAATTCACCCCTCCACTTT
14 TRBJ1-2 TRBD1 NA TRBV24-1 CATSPSDRNYGYTF TGTGCCACCAGTCCCTCGGACAGGAACTATGGCTACACCTTC
15 TRBJ1-1 TRBD1 NA TRBV6-2/TRBV6-3 CASSSRQGARTEAFF TGTGCCAGCAGTTCACGACAGGGGGCTAGAACTGAAGCTTTCTTT
13 TRBJ2-5 NA NA TRBV7-2 CASSLQVQETQYF TGTGCCAGCAGCTTACAGGTCCAAGAGACCCAGTACTTC
14 TRBJ1-5 NA NA TRBV30 CAWSGGVGRQPQHF TGTGCCTGGAGTGGCGGGGTGGGGAGGCAGCCCCAGCATTTT
16 TRBJ2-3 TRBD2 few TRBV7-3 CASSLGTRGAGDTQYF TGTGCCAGCAGCTTAGGGACGCGGGGGGCAGGAGATACGCAGTATTTT
14 TRBJ2-1 NA NA TRBV7-9 CASTYRDSYNEQFF TGTGCCAGCACCTACAGGGACTCCTACAATGAGCAGTTCTTC
16 TRBJ1-2 NA once TRBV24-1 CATSDSTGSLNYGYTF TGTGCCACCAGTGATTCCACAGGGAGTCTTAACTATGGCTACACCTTC
14 TRBJ1-6 NA NA TRBV9 CASGEKGTYSPLHF TGTGCCAGCGGGGAAAAGGGGACTTATTCACCCCTCCACTTT